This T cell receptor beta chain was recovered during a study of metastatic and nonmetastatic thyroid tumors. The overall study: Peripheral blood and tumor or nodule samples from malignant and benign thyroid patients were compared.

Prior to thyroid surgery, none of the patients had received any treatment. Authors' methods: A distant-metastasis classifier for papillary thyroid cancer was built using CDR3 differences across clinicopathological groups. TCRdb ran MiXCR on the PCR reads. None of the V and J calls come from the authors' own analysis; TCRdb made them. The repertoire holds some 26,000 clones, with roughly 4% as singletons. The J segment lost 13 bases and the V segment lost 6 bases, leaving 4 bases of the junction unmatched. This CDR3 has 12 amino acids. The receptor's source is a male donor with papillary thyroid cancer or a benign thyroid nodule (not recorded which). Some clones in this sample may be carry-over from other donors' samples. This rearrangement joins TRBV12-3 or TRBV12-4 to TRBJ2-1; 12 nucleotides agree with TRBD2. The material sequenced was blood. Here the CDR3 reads CASRRLAGVQFF. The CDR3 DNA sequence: TGTGCCAGCAGACGACTAGCGGGAGTTCAGTTCTTC.